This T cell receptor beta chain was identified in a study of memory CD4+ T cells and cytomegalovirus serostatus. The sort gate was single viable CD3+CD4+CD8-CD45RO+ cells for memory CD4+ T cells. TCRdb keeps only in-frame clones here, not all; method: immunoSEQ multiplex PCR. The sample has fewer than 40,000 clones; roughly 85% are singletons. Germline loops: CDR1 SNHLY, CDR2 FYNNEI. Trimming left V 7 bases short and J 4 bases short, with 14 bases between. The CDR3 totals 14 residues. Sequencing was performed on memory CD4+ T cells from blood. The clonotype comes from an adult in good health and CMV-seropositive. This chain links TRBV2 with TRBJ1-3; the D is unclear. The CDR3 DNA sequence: TGTGCCAGCATACTTGTGGGTCTGGGAAACACCATATATTTT. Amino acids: CASILVGLGNTIYF.